This T cell receptor beta chain was retrieved from a study of cytomegalovirus exposure and HLA in healthy donors. The PCR had 60 Vbeta and 13 Jbeta primers. Method: immunoSEQ multiplex PCR; TCRdb's copy keeps in-frame clones and lacks some. This sample contains some 46,000 clones. V shed 4 bases and J 1 base; nucleotides not matched to a gene: 3. Per the germline V gene, CDR1 is KGHSH and CDR2 is LQKENI. The CDR3 sequence is 14 residues long. The V call is TRBV18, the J call TRBJ1-1; 7 positions match TRBD1. This TCR was sampled from a woman under 40 in good health and CMV-seronegative. The sequencing sample was made of PBMCs. The CDR3 DNA sequence: TGTGCCAGCTCACGGGACAGAAAGAACACTGAAGCTTTCTTT. Translated: CASSRDRKNTEAFF.